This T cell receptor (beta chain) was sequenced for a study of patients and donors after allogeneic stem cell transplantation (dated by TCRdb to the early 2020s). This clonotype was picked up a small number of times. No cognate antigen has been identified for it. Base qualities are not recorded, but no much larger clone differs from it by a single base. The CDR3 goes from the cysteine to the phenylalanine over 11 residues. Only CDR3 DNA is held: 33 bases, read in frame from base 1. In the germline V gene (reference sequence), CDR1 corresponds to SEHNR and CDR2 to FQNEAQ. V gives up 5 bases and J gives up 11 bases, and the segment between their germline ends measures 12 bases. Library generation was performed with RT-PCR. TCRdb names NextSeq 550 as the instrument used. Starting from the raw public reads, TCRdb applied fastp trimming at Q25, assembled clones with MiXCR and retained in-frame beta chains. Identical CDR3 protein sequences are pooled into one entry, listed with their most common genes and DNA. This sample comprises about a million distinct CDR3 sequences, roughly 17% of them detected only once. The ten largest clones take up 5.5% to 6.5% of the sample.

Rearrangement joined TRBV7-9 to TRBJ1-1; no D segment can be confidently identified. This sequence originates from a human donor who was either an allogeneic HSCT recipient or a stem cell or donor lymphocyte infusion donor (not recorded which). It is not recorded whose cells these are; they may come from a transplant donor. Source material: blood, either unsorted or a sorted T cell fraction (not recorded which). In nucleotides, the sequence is TGTGCCAGCAGCAGTTTTGGGCAGGCTTTCTTT. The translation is CASSSFGQAFF.